The clone carrying this T cell receptor (beta chain) showed up just a few times. Building of the TCR beta libraries involved iRepertoire HTBI primers and Arm-PCR of CDR3 regions. Each CDR3 protein gets one entry after TCRdb re-called the multiplex PCR reads with MiXCR. The sample includes hundreds of thousands of distinct CDR3 sequences, 22% of them seen just once. This specimen belongs to a study of regulatory T cells in long-lasting Graves disease. The V gene's germline CDR1 is LNHDA and CDR2 SQIVND (reference sequence). This CDR3 spans 15 amino acids. V shed 6 bases and J shed 0 bases, with 12 bases lying between them. Specified time point: persistent/refractory GD, antithyroid drugs over 5 years with positive TRAb. There was RNA extracted from PBMCs, and the TCR library was made from it. Enrollment of patients was through an endocrinology department in Xi'an, China.

The material was peripheral blood mononuclear cells (PBMCs), obtained when the disease was refractory, from a patient treated with antithyroid drugs. The rearrangement uses TRBV19 and TRBJ1-5; D unresolved. This clonotype originated in a female donor with Graves disease. CDR3 amino acids: CASSQQHYSNQPQHF. CDR3 bases: TGTGCCAGTAGCCAACAGCACTATAGCAATCAGCCCCAGCATTTT.